This TCR beta chain stems from a study of tumor-infiltrating lymphocytes in primary liver carcinoma. Study-wide context: The patient group consisted of men and women aged 30 to 69 years. Tumor staging was T1-T3 N0M0; sizes spanned roughly 4 to 11 cm across.

Unsorted whole blood yielded the blood RNA, and germline DNA was also extracted. From 450 to 550 ng total RNA, TCR beta cDNA was generated with a primer in the constant region. ARM-PCR, slightly modified, supplied the TCR beta libraries through three nested multiplex PCR rounds. Each of the first two PCR rounds ran approximately 10 cycles with TRBV1-TRBV30 forward and C-beta reverse primers. TCRdb called the multiplex PCR reads again in MiXCR, with one record for every CDR3 protein. The profile covers approximately 310,000 distinct CDR3 sequences, with 65% appearing a single time and roughly 10% taken by the ten largest. The CDR3 covers 13 residues. Germline CDR1 SGHAT, CDR2 FQNNGV. Trimming shortened V by 5 bases and J by 9 bases, and 11 bases separated the two germline ends.

This clonotype originated in a man in his forties with primary liver carcinoma and hepatitis B virus infection. The sequenced sample was peripheral blood. J is TRBJ1-6 and V is TRBV11-2, with unresolved D. For the CDR3, the DNA is TGTGCCAGCAGCCCGAACGTGGGTTCACCCCTCCACTTT. It yields the protein CASSPNVGSPLHF.